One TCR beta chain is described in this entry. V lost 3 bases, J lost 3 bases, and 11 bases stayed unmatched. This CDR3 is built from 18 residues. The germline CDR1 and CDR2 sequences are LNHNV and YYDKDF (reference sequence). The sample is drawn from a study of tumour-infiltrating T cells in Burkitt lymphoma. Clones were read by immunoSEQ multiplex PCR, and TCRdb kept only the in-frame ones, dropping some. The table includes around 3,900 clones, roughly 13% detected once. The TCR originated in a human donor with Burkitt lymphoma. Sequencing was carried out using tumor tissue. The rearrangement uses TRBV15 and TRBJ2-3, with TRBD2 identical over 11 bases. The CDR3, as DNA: TGTGCCACCAGCAGCTTAGAGACTAGCGGGATATTAACAGATACGCAGTATTTT. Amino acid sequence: CATSSLETSGILTDTQYF.